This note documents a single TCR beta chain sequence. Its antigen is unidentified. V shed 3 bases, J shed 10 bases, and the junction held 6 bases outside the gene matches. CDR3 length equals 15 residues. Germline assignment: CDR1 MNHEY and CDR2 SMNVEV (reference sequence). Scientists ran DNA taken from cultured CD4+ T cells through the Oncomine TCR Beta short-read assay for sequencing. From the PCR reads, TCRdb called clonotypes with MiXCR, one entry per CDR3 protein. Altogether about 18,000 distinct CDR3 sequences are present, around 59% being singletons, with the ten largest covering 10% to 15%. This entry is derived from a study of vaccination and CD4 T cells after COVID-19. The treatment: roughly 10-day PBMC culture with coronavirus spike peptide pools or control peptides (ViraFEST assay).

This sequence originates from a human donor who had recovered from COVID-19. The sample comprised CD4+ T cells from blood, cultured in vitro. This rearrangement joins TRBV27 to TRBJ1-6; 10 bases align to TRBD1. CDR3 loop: CASSLYRDRGSPLHF. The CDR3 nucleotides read TGTGCCAGCAGTTTGTACCGGGACAGGGGATCACCCCTCCACTTT.